This entry is about one TCR beta chain. The antigen this receptor binds is unknown. Base qualities are missing; no much larger clone stands one base away. Reading the label with the study, this specimen's treatment or condition is: over 15 received Ad26.COV2.S at low or high dose, single or two shots; 5 received placebo; per-sample allocation not given. Repertoires of vaccine and placebo recipients were sequenced from samples taken on day 63 after the first injection. Between 29 July and 7 August 2020, Cohort 1b enrolled 20 to 30 adults aged 18-55 years at one site in Boston, USA. As a vaccine, Ad26.COV2.S was a replication-incompetent adenovirus type 26 vector that expressed a prefusion-stabilized SARS-CoV-2 spike protein derived from the original Wuhan strain. These data are taken from a study of Ad26.COV2.S vaccination and SARS-CoV-2 variants (dated by TCRdb to the early 2020s). Regarding the complete study: Vaccine-arm donors came from COV1001, a multicentre, randomized, double-blind, placebo-controlled phase I-IIa trial of Ad26.COV2.S in healthy adults. Dosing of Ad26.COV2.S was intramuscular, at either 5x10^10 or 1x10^11 viral particles, delivered as one shot or as two shots spaced 56 days apart. The specificity and breadth of SARS-CoV-2-reactive T cell receptors after Ad26.COV2.S vaccination were assessed by TCRbeta repertoire sequencing. A total of 32 samples were included in the TCR-sequenced set, comprising around 19 Ad26.COV2.S vaccine recipients, 5 placebo recipients and 8 SARS-CoV-2 convalescent individuals. Trial participants were randomized into five groups of five: low-dose or high-dose Ad26.COV2.S given once or twice, or placebo on both occasions. Investigators did not know the trial group allocation while performing experiments and assessing outcomes.

The V and J ends are trimmed by 6 bases and 8 bases, leaving 17 bases between them. Reading the germline V gene (reference sequence) gives CDR1 MNHEY and CDR2 SMNVEV. The CDR3 runs 14 amino acids, cysteine and phenylalanine included. This entry keeps only the CDR3 DNA: 42 bases, framed from base 1. Overall study outcomes, separate from this receptor: The study was not powered for comparison of responses between vaccine doses or regimens. Vaccine and placebo recipients had comparable non-spike TCR breadth, which fits with the vaccine containing only spike. The authors noted that total T cell responses may have been underestimated by the TCR breadth and depth analyses. Higher spike-specific TCR breadth was observed in Ad26.COV2.S recipients than in placebo recipients (P = 0.0014). After vaccination, substantial breadth of spike-specific CD8+ and CD4+ T cell responses was reported.

The immunoSEQ Assay was used to sequence TCRbeta CDR3 regions. After extraction, genomic DNA underwent amplification by bias-controlled multiplex PCR, followed by high-throughput sequencing. Regarding the original processing steps: To quantify the absolute abundance of every unique TCRbeta CDR3 region, sequences were collapsed and filtered. Usable DNA was measured by amplifying reference genes present in all nucleated cells, and TCRbeta template counts were normalized to that usable DNA to estimate T cell fraction. Repertoire TCRs were annotated as SARS-CoV-2-specific by exact matching of V gene, CDR3 amino acid sequence and J gene to a known reactive TCR set. The reference SARS-CoV-2 TCR set was obtained from MIRA and was filtered for enrichment in COVID-19-positive ImmuneCODE repertoires, whereby public or cross-reactive TCRs were removed. Using the MIRA antigens, annotated TCRs were further analysed by specific ORF or by position within an ORF. Breadth was defined as the number of annotated unique rearrangements divided by the total number of unique productive rearrangements, and depth was defined as the summed frequency of the annotated unique rearrangements. TCR breadth was compared between groups using two-sided Wilcoxon rank-sum tests. TCRdb holds this immuneACCESS table with in-frame rearrangements only. Some clones are missing; in checked studies, unresolved V genes explain under half, and the rest has no known cause. V and J calls and clone size come straight from that table; D and trimming were deduced from the DNA. This sample gives 380,000 or so clones in total; roughly 80% of them show up just once. The top ten clones comprise approximately 7.8% of the sample.

The sequences come from peripheral blood, collected in a trial of Ad26.COV2.S vaccine versus placebo. This TCR was sampled from a person aged 18 to 65 who received the Ad26.COV2.S COVID-19 vaccine or a placebo. Here the chain combines TRBV27 and TRBJ2-1; D gene: possibly TRBD1, on 6 matching bases. The nucleotide sequence reads as follows: TGTGCCAGCAGCCCCTATGAGGGGGTTCATGAGCAGTTCTTC. Its coded protein is CASSPYEGVHEQFF.